Shown below are 9 T cell receptor beta chains from a single sample sequenced in a study of cytomegalovirus exposure and HLA in healthy donors. PCR used 60 Vbeta primers and 13 Jbeta primers. TCRdb keeps only in-frame clones here, not all; method: immunoSEQ multiplex PCR. This table holds 150,000 to 250,000 clones. The sample consisted of PBMCs. The receptors were sampled from a boy younger than 18 in good health and CMV-seronegative.

The chain employs TRBV11-3 and TRBJ1-1; D possibly corresponds to TRBD1 (5 bases). CDR1 is SGHNT and CDR2 is YENEEA in the germline V gene. There are 14 residues in the CDR3. The V gene lost 3 bases and the J gene lost 0 bases, with 8 bases spanning the gap. The CDR3 spells CASSLQGMNTEAFF. The CDR3 region has the DNA TGTGCCAGCAGCTTGCAGGGAATGAACACTGAAGCTTTCTTT.

The chain carries TRBV7-9 and TRBJ1-4; possibly TRBD1 for D (6 bases). Looked up from germline, CDR1 is SEHNR and CDR2 is FQNEAQ (reference sequence). V dropped 1 base and J dropped 6 bases, with 15 bases sitting between them. The CDR3 is 16 amino acids. The CDR3 DNA follows: TGTGCCAGCAGCTTAGACGAAGGGGGTTCCTATGAAAAACTGTTTTTT. Its translation: CASSLDEGGSYEKLFF.

The V call is TRBV7-7, the J call TRBJ2-1; 7 positions agree with TRBD1. Germline values: CDR1 SSHAT, CDR2 FNYEAQ (reference sequence). Trimming at V came to 11 bases and at J to 4 bases, leaving 11 bases not matched to a gene. The length of the CDR3 is 14 residues. The CDR3 coding sequence is TGTGCCTGGGGTGACAGGGAAGCATACAATGAGCAGTTCTTC. It codes for CAWGDREAYNEQFF.

The rearrangement joins TRBV5-5 to TRBJ1-2; 9 bases match TRBD1. CDR3 length equals 15 residues. In germline, CDR1 is SGHKS, CDR2 YYEKEE (reference sequence). Losses at the gene ends were 4 bases for V and 8 bases for J; bases not matched to a gene: 12. The CDR3 sequence: CASSPIGGTGSGYTF. The CDR3 DNA follows: TGTGCCAGCAGCCCCATAGGGGGGACAGGGAGCGGCTACACCTTC.

This chain links TRBV4-3 with TRBJ2-1, with TRBD2 matching over 7 bases. Germline V CDR1 and CDR2: LGHNA, YSLEER. There are 16 residues in the CDR3. The V and J ends lost 1 base and 6 bases, in that order; junction bases with no gene match: 9. CDR3 protein: CASSQAGGLGPNEQFF. The CDR3, as DNA: TGCGCCAGCAGCCAAGCAGGAGGACTAGGGCCCAATGAGCAGTTCTTC.

This sequence joins TRBV27 and TRBJ2-5, with 7 positions matching TRBD2. J gave up 7 bases and V 3 bases, and 8 bases lay outside the gene matches. CDR1 and CDR2 (germline): MNHEY, SMNVEV (reference sequence). This CDR3 is 14 amino acids long. This CDR3 is CASSLASGVGTQYF. CDR3 DNA: TGTGCCAGCAGTTTGGCCAGCGGGGTAGGGACCCAGTACTTC.

The chain recombines TRBV30 with TRBJ2-1; 11 nucleotides agree with TRBD1. J gave up 4 bases and V 3 bases, and 5 bases lay outside the gene matches. Germline V gene lookup returns CDR1 GTSNPN and CDR2 SVGIG (reference sequence). The CDR3 length is 15 residues. CDR3 amino acids: CAWSEGTGGYNEQFF. The CDR3 DNA reads as TGTGCCTGGAGCGAGGGGACAGGGGGATACAATGAGCAGTTCTTC.

The V call is TRBV7-8, the J call TRBJ2-1, with D perhaps TRBD2 (7 bases). Germline lookup yields CDR1 SGHVS and CDR2 FQNEAQ. V was cut by 1 base and J by 8 bases, with 15 bases left in between. This CDR3 comprises 15 residues. DNA of the CDR3: TGTGCCAGCAGCTTAGTAGGGGGGGCCGTAGATGAGCAGTTCTTC. Translating it yields CASSLVGGAVDEQFF.

The CDR3 reads CASSTDRSSYNEQFF. CDR3 bases: TGTGCCAGTAGTACTGACAGGAGCTCCTACAATGAGCAGTTCTTC. This sequence joins TRBV19 and TRBJ2-1, with D possibly TRBD1 on 6 matching bases. Germline V gene data show CDR1 as LNHDA and CDR2 as SQIVND (reference sequence). There are 15 residues in the CDR3. V gave up 4 bases and J gave up 0 bases, with 10 bases separating them.